This T cell receptor (beta chain) was sequenced for a study of tumor-infiltrating lymphocytes in primary liver carcinoma. About the study: The neoplasms were of stage T1-T3 N0M0, with dimensions of about 4.2 to 10 cm across. Samples returned roughly 3.5 to 8 million productive TCRbeta reads, a yield that was similar across tissue types. Findings of the study overall: Present in all five tumor regions were only about 7.5-25% of the top clones.

Germline CDR1 is MNHNS and CDR2 is SASEGT. The CDR3 is 18 residues long. A remark on this clonotype: Its antigen is still unknown. Likely a read error: the CDR3 ends without its conserved phenylalanine or tryptophan.

From 500 ng of total RNA, TCR beta-specific cDNA was reverse-transcribed using a constant-region primer. Slightly modified ARM-PCR served as the procedure for the TCR beta libraries. These libraries came from three rounds of nested multiplex PCR. Forward primers for TRBV1-TRBV30 and a C-beta reverse primer served the first two PCR rounds, at roughly 10 cycles each. TCRdb re-derived calls from the multiplex PCR reads in MiXCR, one entry per CDR3 protein. The data hold around 190,000 distinct CDR3 sequences, with around four fifths observed a single time. Bulk tissue was left unsorted, and RNA and DNA were co-extracted from 20-30 mg of it. None of the patients had received treatment, and all had chronic HBV infection.

Sequenced sample: tumor tissue from primary liver carcinoma. The receptor was derived from a man in his forties with primary liver carcinoma and hepatitis B virus infection. This chain links TRBV6-1 with TRBJ2-6; D is possibly TRBD1 (6 bases). In DNA, the CDR3 is TGTGCCAGCAGTGCCAGACAGGTGCGATTCTCTGGGGCCAACGACCTGACTTCC. Translated, it gives CASSARQVRFSGANDLTS.